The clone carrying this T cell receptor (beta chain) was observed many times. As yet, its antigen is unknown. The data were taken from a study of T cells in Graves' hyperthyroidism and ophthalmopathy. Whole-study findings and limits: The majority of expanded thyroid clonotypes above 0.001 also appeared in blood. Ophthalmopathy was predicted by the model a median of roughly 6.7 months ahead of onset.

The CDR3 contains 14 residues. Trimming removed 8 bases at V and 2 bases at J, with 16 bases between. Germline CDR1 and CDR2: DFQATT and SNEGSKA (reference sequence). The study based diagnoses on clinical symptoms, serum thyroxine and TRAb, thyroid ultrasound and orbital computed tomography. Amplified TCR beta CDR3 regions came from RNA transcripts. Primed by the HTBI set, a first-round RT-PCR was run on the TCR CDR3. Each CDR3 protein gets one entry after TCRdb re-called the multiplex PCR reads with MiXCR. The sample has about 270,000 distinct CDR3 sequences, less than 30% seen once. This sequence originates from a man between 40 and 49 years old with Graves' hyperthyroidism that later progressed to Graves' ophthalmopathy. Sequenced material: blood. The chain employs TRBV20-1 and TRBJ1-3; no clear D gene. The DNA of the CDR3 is TGCAGTCCTCGCGGGAGTTCGGCTGGAAACACCATATATTTT. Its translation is CSPRGSSAGNTIYF.